These 24 T cell receptor beta chains originate from one sample sequenced in a study of response to subunit inactivated influenza vaccine. TCRdb redid the calling of the RT-PCR reads with MiXCR, one entry per CDR3 protein. The sample has more than 450,000 distinct CDR3 sequences, roughly 10% seen once. The sample was also linked to a second study, of T cells expressing NK-cell markers. That work contributes: Generation of TCR beta cDNA was performed by 5'RACE template switching incorporating UMIs.

This specimen was PBMCs from blood, taken on the day of vaccination. These TCRs come from a man over 45 who received an inactivated influenza vaccine.

The table lists this clonotype with a few counts. The genes are TRBV20-1 and TRBJ2-1; tentatively, D is TRBD1 (5 bases). This CDR3 spans 14 amino acids. From germline, CDR1 is DFQATT and CDR2 SNEGSKA (reference sequence). V was clipped by 3 bases and J by 6 bases, with 15 bases between them. Here the CDR3 DNA reads TGCAGTGCTAGGCAGGGTCCCCTTGGCAATGAGCAGTTCTTC. Translating gives CSARQGPLGNEQFF.

This clonotype showed up many times. In DNA, the CDR3 is TGTGCCAGCAGCTTAGTCCTTCCTGAGCAGTTCTTC. It codes for CASSLVLPEQFF. V gene TRBV7-2 combines with J gene TRBJ2-1; D is unresolved. Germline V gene data show CDR1 as SGHTA and CDR2 as FQGNSA. With 1 base removed from V and 9 bases from J, the gap between germline ends came to 7 bases. The CDR3 length is 12 residues.

This clonotype was recorded a few times. The J gene is TRBJ1-3, the V gene TRBV5-1, with D hard to call. V lost 4 bases to trimming and J lost 0 bases, with 11 bases between them. The germline gives CDR1 SGHRS, CDR2 YFSETQ. The CDR3 extends over 15 amino acids. The CDR3 region has the DNA TGCGCCAGCAGCATGGGAGGGAACTCTGGAAACACCATATATTTT. Amino acids: CASSMGGNSGNTIYF.

This clonotype came up many times. V usage is TRBV4-3 and J usage is TRBJ1-1; no reliable D call. There are 16 residues in the CDR3. Germline values: CDR1 LGHNA, CDR2 YSLEER. V lost 1 base and J lost 0, with 12 bases in between. The CDR3 DNA follows: TGCGCCAGCAGCCAAGCTCGTACGGGTCTGAACACTGAAGCTTTCTTT. Its protein is CASSQARTGLNTEAFF.

The rearrangement links TRBV5-1 to TRBJ1-2; no clear D. The ends were cut back, 0 bases at V and 2 bases at J, with 8 bases in the middle. The germline CDR1 and CDR2 sequences are SGHRS and YFSETQ. The length of the CDR3 is 14 residues. DNA for the CDR3: TGCGCCAGCAGCTTGGCGTCACCCAACTATGGCTACACCTTC. Its translation is CASSLASPNYGYTF.

This clonotype was recorded a few times. V usage is TRBV6-5 and J usage is TRBJ2-3, with 8 bases identical to TRBD1. This CDR3 comprises 18 residues. Germline lookup yields CDR1 MNHEY and CDR2 SVGAGI. Trimming cost V 0 bases and J 2 bases; bases outside gene matches: 10. The CDR3 DNA is TGTGCCAGCAGTTACTCCCTGACAGGGGCCGGAACCACAGATACGCAGTATTTT. It specifies CASSYSLTGAGTTDTQYF.

This clonotype showed up many times. The chain couples TRBV12-3 or TRBV12-4 to TRBJ2-2; no clear D gene. V lost 3 bases to trimming and J lost 5 bases, with 13 bases between them. The CDR3 length is 15 residues. CDR3 sequence reads: CASSFRLGGTGELFF. CDR3 in DNA: TGTGCCAGCAGTTTCCGTCTAGGTGGGACCGGGGAGCTGTTTTTT.

This clonotype occurred a few times. The gene calls are TRBV5-1 and TRBJ2-7; 10 nucleotides match TRBD1. Germline lookup yields CDR1 SGHRS and CDR2 YFSETQ. The trim removed 4 bases at V and 6 bases at J, leaving 13 bases unmatched. This CDR3 has 16 residues. The CDR3 region has the DNA TGCGCCAGCAGCCAGTACTCCCGGGACAGGGGCGGCGAGCAGTACTTC. This sequence encodes CASSQYSRDRGGEQYF.

V gene TRBV19 combines with J gene TRBJ2-1; the match to TRBD2 covers 7 bases. Losses at the gene ends were 6 bases for V and 3 bases for J; bases not matched to a gene: 5. Germline V gene data show CDR1 as LNHDA and CDR2 as SQIVND (reference sequence). CDR3 length: 14 residues. CDR3 amino acids: CASRTGGLYNEQFF. CDR3 in DNA: TGTGCCAGTAGAACGGGAGGACTCTACAATGAGCAGTTCTTC.

This clonotype was observed a few times. The CDR3 nucleotides read TGCAGTGCTTTACTCGGAACTGAAGCTTTCTTT. Translating it yields CSALLGTEAFF. The chain couples TRBV20-1 to TRBJ1-1; D uncertain. This CDR3 contains 11 residues. Germline V gene sequence: CDR1 DFQATT, CDR2 SNEGSKA (reference sequence). The ends were cut back, 5 bases at V and 5 bases at J, with 9 bases in the middle.

This clonotype was picked up one time. This could be a read error, since a much larger clone is one nucleotide away. The V call is TRBV3-1, the J call TRBJ1-1, with D possibly matching TRBD1 (6 bases). This CDR3 spans 15 amino acids. Trimming took 5 bases from V and 5 from J, leaving 18 bases between them. The V gene's germline CDR1 is LGHDT and CDR2 YNNKEL (reference sequence). CDR3 sequence reads: CASSEAGGARTEAFF. CDR3 bases: TGTGCCAGCAGCGAAGCCGGGGGGGCGAGGACTGAAGCTTTCTTT. Drawing the rest from reference TRBV3-1 and TRBJ1-1, the complete variable domain is DTAVSQTPKYLVTQMGNDKSIKCEQNLGHDTMYWYKQDSKKFLKIMFSYNNKELIINETVPNRFSPKSPDKAHLNLHINSLELGDSAVYFCASSEAGGARTEAFFGQGTRLTVV.

This clonotype was seen only a few times. The chain employs TRBV6-2 or TRBV6-3 and TRBJ1-5; 7 bases match TRBD1. J gave up 7 bases and V 6 bases, and 6 bases lay outside the gene matches. The CDR3 has 13 amino acids. Germline V gene sequence: CDR1 MNHEY, CDR2 SVGEGT. CDR3 DNA sequence: TGTGCCAGCAGCGACAGGGAAACGCAGCCCCAGCATTTT. Its protein product is CASSDRETQPQHF.

The chain uses TRBV20-1 and TRBJ2-5; the D call may be TRBD1 or TRBD2 (6 bases each). Trimming took off 2 bases at V and 4 bases at J, with 14 bases between the two ends. The CDR3 extends over 14 amino acids. Germline V gives CDR1 DFQATT, CDR2 SNEGSKA (reference sequence). The CDR3 nucleotides read TGCAGTGCTAGAACGGACGGAGGGGGAGAGACCCAGTACTTC. Translation: CSARTDGGGETQYF.

This clonotype was counted a few times. The chain uses TRBV13 and TRBJ1-6; tentative D call: TRBD1 (6 bases). Germline CDR1 reads PRHDT; CDR2 reads FYEKMQ (reference sequence). CDR3 size: 15 residues. Trimming stripped 2 bases from V and 10 bases from J, with 15 bases between. CDR3 region: CASSLRGAGRSPLHF. CDR3 nucleotides: TGTGCCAGCAGCTTACGGGGGGCTGGTCGGTCACCCCTCCACTTT. The variable domain in full, with the rest retrieved from reference TRBV13 and TRBJ1-6, is AAGVIQSPRHLIKEKRETATLKCYPIPRHDTVYWYQQGPGQDPQFLISFYEKMQSDKGSIPDRFSAQQFSDYHSELNMSSLELGDSALYFCASSLRGAGRSPLHFGNGTRLTVT.

This clonotype was found a few times. The gene calls are TRBV7-2 and TRBJ2-3; either TRBD1 or TRBD2 may supply D (5 bases each). CDR3 size: 14 residues. V was shortened by 8 bases and J by 1 base, with 13 bases between the two germline ends. The germline CDR1 and CDR2 sequences are SGHTA and FQGNSA. The chain's CDR3 is CASQPGRRTDTQYF. CDR3 nucleotides: TGTGCCAGCCAGCCAGGGAGACGCACAGATACGCAGTATTTT.

This clonotype was seen a handful of times. The CDR3 sequence is CASSSGPGDGTEAFF. The CDR3, as DNA: TGTGCCAGCAGCTCCGGACCAGGTGACGGCACTGAAGCTTTCTTT. The V and J genes are TRBV7-3 and TRBJ1-1; no clear D. The germline V and J ends were trimmed by 4 bases and 4 bases, with 16 bases remaining between them. The CDR3 has 15 amino acids. In germline, CDR1 is SGHTA, CDR2 FQGTGA.

This clonotype was detected a few times. The chain uses TRBV5-1 and TRBJ2-5; D is undetermined. Trimming removed 0 bases at V and 4 bases at J, with 13 bases between. The CDR3 has 15 amino acids. Germline assignment: CDR1 SGHRS and CDR2 YFSETQ. The CDR3, as DNA: TGCGCCAGCAGCTTGGAACCTTCTTACGTAGAGACCCAGTACTTC. It encodes CASSLEPSYVETQYF.

This clonotype was recorded a few times. V and J are TRBV12-3 or TRBV12-4 and TRBJ1-5; D is unclear. Trimming cost V 3 bases and J 9 bases, with 12 bases left between them. CDR3 length: 13 amino acids. This CDR3 is CASSLGIRRPQHF. CDR3 DNA: TGTGCCAGCAGTTTGGGGATTAGGCGGCCCCAGCATTTT.

V gene TRBV6-4 combines with J gene TRBJ1-2; possible D gene TRBD1, 5 bases. Trimming left V 6 bases short and J 6 bases short, with 11 bases between. The CDR3 has 12 residues. The germline CDR1 and CDR2 sequences are MRHNA and SNTAGT. This chain's CDR3 is CASREGLNGYTF. DNA for the CDR3: TGTGCCAGCAGAGAGGGGTTGAATGGCTACACCTTC.

For the CDR3, the DNA is TGTGCCAGCAGCCAAGGGCGGCAAAGCACAGATACGCAGTATTTT. As protein: CASSQGRQSTDTQYF. V is TRBV3-1 and J is TRBJ2-3; D is ambiguous. This CDR3 spans 15 amino acids. Germline loops: CDR1 LGHDT, CDR2 YNNKEL (reference sequence). V was clipped by 1 base and J by 0 bases, with 8 bases between them.

This clonotype was seen only a few times. The chain has TRBV25-1 and TRBJ2-7; D possibly uses TRBD1 or TRBD2 (6 bases each). With 10 bases removed from V and 2 bases from J, the gap between germline ends came to 18 bases. There are 14 residues in the CDR3. Germline V gives CDR1 MGHDK, CDR2 SYGVNS. Here the CDR3 DNA reads TGTGCCACCGAAGGGGGGCACAATCCCTACGAGCAGTACTTC. Translation gives CATEGGHNPYEQYF.

This clonotype was recorded at least ten times. V usage is TRBV12-3 or TRBV12-4 and J usage is TRBJ2-1; 9 bases match TRBD2. The CDR3 runs to 15 residues. Trimming took 5 bases from V and 7 from J; bases not matched to a gene: 9. The CDR3 spells CASSARGGVENEQFF. CDR3 DNA sequence: TGTGCCAGCAGTGCGCGGGGGGGCGTGGAGAATGAGCAGTTCTTC.

The rearrangement uses TRBV29-1 and TRBJ1-2, with a possible D match to TRBD1 (6 bases). The CDR3 sequence is 12 residues long. The germline V gene has CDR1 SQVTM and CDR2 ANQGSEA. Trimming removed 6 bases at V and 3 bases at J, with 11 bases between. CDR3 sequence (DNA): TGCAGCGTACCACAGGGATACTATGGCTACACCTTC. It codes for CSVPQGYYGYTF.

The rearrangement links TRBV6-5 to TRBJ2-7; 8 bases match TRBD2. J gave up 2 bases and V 2 bases, and 8 bases lay outside the gene matches. The CDR3 totals 16 residues. Germline V gives CDR1 MNHEY, CDR2 SVGAGI. The CDR3 sequence is CASSYRPGGRTYEQYF. CDR3 DNA: TGTGCCAGCAGTTACCGGCCGGGGGGGAGGACCTACGAGCAGTACTTC.